This T cell receptor (beta chain) came from a study of cytomegalovirus exposure and HLA in healthy donors (dated by TCRdb to about 2017). Describing the broader study: An earlier analysis of some 550 of the donors reported 250 to 350 Gb of sequence data and 100 million to 130 million unique TCR beta sequences from about 179 million T cells. Approximately 310 gigabases of sequencing data and 78 million or so unique TCR sequences were included in an early release covering roughly 600 HLA-typed donors. Of the 300 to 500 genotyped donors, 70% to 90% were placed in the genetic ancestry cluster associated with self-reported Caucasian donors. The aim of the study was to test whether cataloging public T cell receptors could identify signatures of past pathogen exposure. The study profiled the T cell repertoires of around 700 subjects by immunosequencing and related them to cytomegalovirus serostatus. A separate validation cohort of over 95 different subjects was used in addition to the 666-subject first cohort. High-throughput TCR immunosequencing, statistical association of individual TCRs with disease status, and machine learning were combined to predict cytomegalovirus infection status. A later analysis re-examined previously published TCR beta repertoires from around 670 donors and added high-resolution HLA genotyping to investigate patterns of TCR occurrence. The later analysis used no new phenotypic data to find candidate immune exposures, relying instead on TCR beta sequences and their occurrence across donors. To decide whether each TCR beta V gene segment behaved as functional or pseudogenic, an earlier analysis of 587 of the donors relied on high-throughput TCR beta sequencing. Donor age, sex, ethnicity and CMV serostatus were compiled alongside the repertoire data. Genome-wide SNP genotypes for about 65% of the 666 donors were used in a later genetic analysis, which treated that subset as a discovery cohort. Every discovery cohort repertoire had been produced on one sequencing platform. HLA typing included class I and class II loci at four-digit resolution. Typing coverage varied by locus: roughly 629-630 donors for A, B, C, DRB1 and DQB1; approximately 500 for DQA1; some 610 for DPA1; roughly 450 for DPB1. Because of strong linkage in the cohort, four or five DR-DQ haplotypes were treated as single units for association and clustering. Across 300 to 400 genotyped donors of the cohort, an average of roughly 250,000 unique TCR beta nucleotide sequences per donor were sequenced, and 15% to 20% of those sequences were non-productive.

Comment on this clone: The specificity of this receptor is unknown. No base quality values were provided; no much bigger clone lies one nucleotide off.

In total, roughly 670 healthy bone marrow donors made up the cohort. At the time of sampling, every cohort member was nominally healthy, though immune exposures that went unrecorded were likely present. The donor was CMV seronegative and belonged to the group of 350 or so seronegative cohort members. A peripheral blood sample was collected from each donor, and TCR beta sequencing was performed on peripheral blood mononuclear cells. Genomic DNA was extracted from the blood cell samples with the Qiagen DNeasy Blood Extraction Kit. Deletion took 5 bases off V and 7 bases off J, with a span of 9 bases between the germline ends. Looking up the germline V gene yields CDR1 SGHNT and CDR2 YENEEA. CDR3 length: 12 amino acids, cysteine to phenylalanine. CDR3 DNA only is kept here, 36 bases in frame from base 1. The library was produced with the immunoSEQ multiplex PCR assay. For the multiplex PCR, a mixture combining 60 forward primers for TCR Vbeta segments and 13 reverse primers for TCR Jbeta segments was used. The CDR3 region of rearranged TCR beta genes was amplified from genomic DNA by a multiplex PCR assay. The amplified TCR beta libraries were sequenced on the Illumina HiSeq System as 87-base-pair reads. As for the original processing: A later analysis counted 65 million to 90 million unique TCR beta chains across the 550 to 800 repertoires, and 10 million to 11 million of these chains were shared by at least two donors. Raw reads were error-corrected and collapsed into unique sequences with a nearest-neighbor algorithm that merged closely related sequences to remove PCR and sequencing errors. CDR3 sequences were aligned to IMGT reference sequences to assign V, D and J gene segments. For a sequence to be retained, a match of at least six nucleotides to both a V gene segment and a J gene segment was required. Rearrangements were classified as productive when the CDR3 lacked stop codons and remained in frame with V and J, and all other rearrangements were classified as non-productive. CDR3 was defined by IMGT convention, running from the second conserved V-encoded cysteine to the conserved J-encoded phenylalanine. The earlier analysis of about 610 of the donors excluded sequences that lacked an unambiguous match to a single V gene segment. An earlier analysis of a few hundred of the donors classified V segments as functional when productive rearrangements were above 56.7% and as segregating when the standard deviation between donors was above 5%. A statistical classification framework was built to diagnose cytomegalovirus status from the catalog of TCR beta chain sequences. A later analysis assigned V and J genes by comparing TCR nucleotide sequences with IMGT/GENE-DB human TR gene sequences. The TCRdist pipeline was used in a later analysis to assign CDR3 sequences and most-parsimonious VDJ recombination scenarios. In a later analysis, every TCR beta chain was defined by the combination of its CDR3 amino acid sequence and its V-gene family, and reads without a unique V-gene family were dropped. In a later analysis, nearly 600 highly shared, low-generation-probability nucleotide sequences were removed to address suspected cross-contamination and a sequencing artifact. In a later analysis, a clonal expansion index was calculated for each public chain from normalized within-repertoire ranks of inferred template counts. In a later analysis, generation probabilities were computed with a VDJ recombination model fitted to out-of-frame rearrangements, and the resulting probabilities were checked against IGoR. In a later analysis, TCR-TCR, TCR-HLA and TCR-CMV co-occurrence was scored with hypergeometric tests, and a repertoire-size bias correction was applied to TCR pairs. In a later analysis, false discovery rates were estimated by permuting HLA or CMV assignments 20 times. In a later analysis, co-occurring TCRs were grouped with DBSCAN, and TCRdist sequence similarity was added when clustering was performed within HLA-allele-positive subsets. Repertoires with fewer than 30,000 or more than 120,000 public chains were left out of co-occurrence clustering, as were a handful of repertoires with anomalous nucleotide sharing. Held by TCRdb, this immuneACCESS table contains in-frame sequences only and omits some clones. Under half of the omission traces to an unresolved V gene where checked; the cause of the rest is unknown. From that table come the V and J calls and clone size; the DNA was used to work out D and trimming. This sample holds around 140,000 clones; approximately 91% were observed only once. The top ten clones comprise roughly 0.5% of the sample.

The paper as a whole reports these results and caveats: The sequencing pipeline was judged likely to have produced a cluster of highly shared sequence variants as a technical artifact. A further reported finding was that TCR beta sequences accurately predicted the HLA-A and HLA-B alleles for most subjects in the first cohort. The presence/absence analyses assumed that sequencing depth was roughly uniform across donors, and that assumption may not be true. In a later genetic analysis, a missense DCLRE1C variant was associated with V-gene and J-gene trimming of TCR beta chains, and the association was replicated in an independent cohort. According to a later genetic analysis, donors in an Asian-associated ancestry cluster had fewer N-insertions in productive TCRs than the approximately 630-donor mean. In vitro tests confirmed that a few of the cytomegalovirus-associated TCR beta chains recognize cytomegalovirus antigens. Immune exposure information for the cohort was limited to CMV serostatus. A total of 150 to 200 TCR beta chains were listed by the study as associated with cytomegalovirus. An earlier analysis of approximately 570 of the donors showed that most TCR beta V segments appeared in productive rearrangements either about 87% or about 30% of the time, which broadly matched IMGT annotations. When HLA alleles, especially DR and DQ, strongly co-occurred, TCR associations were difficult to assign to individual alleles. In a later analysis, several top co-occurrence clusters were reported to appear linked to parvovirus B19, influenza, CMV and Epstein-Barr virus. The authors suggested that the approach could potentially be generalized to other disease states and immunological phenotypes. This cohort had only TCR beta chains sequenced, and the lack of alpha or paired-chain data limited which features could be detected. Some IMGT-functional V segments, including TRBV6-2 and TRBV6-3, could not be told apart with the 87-base-pair reads, so those segments were excluded. Cytomegalovirus status was reported to be diagnosed by the classifier with high specificity and sensitivity in both the original and validation cohorts. Because HLA typing was missing for some donors at each locus, association tests included only the typed subset. Most TCR sequences were observed very rarely across donors, whereas some public TCRs were present in many individuals. Some 15 rarely observed V segments, including chromosome 9 orphons, were excluded from the earlier analysis of some 590 of the donors because counts were too low. In a later analysis, TCR association rates were found to vary across HLA loci, with the most associated TCRs seen for DRB1 alleles and the fewest for HLA-C alleles. A later analysis associated 17,000 or so TCR beta sequences with specific HLA alleles at a false discovery rate of 0.05. In a later analysis, HLA-associated TCR beta chains showed more clonal expansion and lower generation probabilities than non-associated chains that were equally common. Most CMV-associated TCR beta chains appeared to be HLA-restricted in a later analysis, and the HLA associations seemed to be driven largely by CMV exposure. Linkage disequilibrium might explain the correlated functional status among segregating V segments, but an unknown experimental factor could not be excluded.

The sample comprised PBMCs. Recombination joined TRBV11-3 with TRBJ2-1; the D gene is possibly TRBD2, with 5 bases matching. The sequence was collected from a woman between 40 and 50 years old in good health and CMV-seronegative. This receptor carries the CDR3 CASSRSGNEQFF. The DNA sequence is TGTGCCAGCAGCCGAAGCGGTAATGAGCAGTTCTTC.